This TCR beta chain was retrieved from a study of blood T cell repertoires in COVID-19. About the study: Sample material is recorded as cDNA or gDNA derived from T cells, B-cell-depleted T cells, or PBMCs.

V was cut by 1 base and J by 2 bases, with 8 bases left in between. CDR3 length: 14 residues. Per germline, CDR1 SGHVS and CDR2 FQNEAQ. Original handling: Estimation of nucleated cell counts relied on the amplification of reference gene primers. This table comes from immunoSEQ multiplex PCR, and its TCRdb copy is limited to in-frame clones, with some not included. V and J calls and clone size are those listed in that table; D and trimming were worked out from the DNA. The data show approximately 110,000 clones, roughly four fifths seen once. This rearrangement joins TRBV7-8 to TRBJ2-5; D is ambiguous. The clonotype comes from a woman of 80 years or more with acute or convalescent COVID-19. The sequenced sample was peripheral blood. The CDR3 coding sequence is TGTGCCAGCAGCTTAGGGGCTAAACAAGAGACCCAGTACTTC. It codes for CASSLGAKQETQYF.